Each of the 14 T cell receptor beta chains below was sequenced from the same sample in a study of T-cell memory formation after mild COVID-19. TCRdb re-analysed the 5' RACE reads in MiXCR, keeping a single row per CDR3 protein. The table includes some 320,000 distinct CDR3 sequences, more than 15% detected once. Sequences were obtained from PBMCs or a T cell subset sorted from them (not recorded which). The receptors shown here come from a man between 18 and 29 years old who had mild COVID-19 (a few samples of this study predate the infection). Cell type and time point are not known.

This clonotype turned up a few times. The V and J genes are TRBV7-9 and TRBJ1-5, with 7 bases lining up with TRBD1. With V trimmed by 5 bases and J by 3 bases, 7 bases remained unmatched. CDR1 is SEHNR, CDR2 FQNEAQ, per germline (reference sequence). The CDR3 covers 15 residues. The CDR3 DNA is TGTGCCAGCAGCCGGACGCAGGGGGTCAATCAGCCCCAGCATTTT. Translated: CASSRTQGVNQPQHF. Together with reference TRBV7-9 and TRBJ1-5, the CDR3 gives the full variable domain: DTGVSQNPRHKITKRGQNVTFRCDPISEHNRLYWYRQTLGQGPEFLTYFQNEAQLEKSRLLSDRFSAERPKGSFSTLEIQRTEQGDSAMYLCASSRTQGVNQPQHFGDGTRLSIL.

V is TRBV28 and J is TRBJ2-7; weak D call: TRBD1 (5 bases). Trimming took 3 bases from V and 0 from J, leaving 9 bases between them. CDR1 is MDHEN and CDR2 is SYDVKM in the germline V gene. The CDR3 has 14 amino acids. CDR3 coding DNA: TGTGCCAGCAGTTTGGGGCAAAGCTCCTACGAGCAGTACGTC. Translation gives CASSLGQSSYEQYV.

This clonotype was observed a few times. J is TRBJ2-2 and V is TRBV5-1; D is ambiguous. Deletions cut 1 base from V and 9 bases from J, with 7 bases between. The germline gives CDR1 SGHRS, CDR2 YFSETQ. This CDR3 spans 12 amino acids. In nucleotides, the CDR3 is TGCGCCAGCAGCTTGAATTATCGGGAGCTGTTTTTT. It translates to CASSLNYRELFF.

V is TRBV2 and J is TRBJ2-5; possible D gene TRBD2, 6 bases. The CDR3 is 15 residues long. V was shortened by 5 bases and J by 3 bases, with 16 bases between the two germline ends. Germline V gives CDR1 SNHLY, CDR2 FYNNEI. The CDR3 is CASSHIRLGEETQYF. The CDR3 DNA follows: TGTGCCAGCAGTCACATAAGACTAGGAGAAGAGACCCAGTACTTC.

The rearrangement links TRBV5-5 to TRBJ1-1; D is undetermined. This CDR3 is built from 14 residues. Per the germline V gene, CDR1 is SGHKS and CDR2 is YYEKEE (reference sequence). The V end lost 2 bases, the J end lost 1 base, and 9 bases lay between the germline ends. In DNA, the CDR3 is TGTGCCAGCAGCTTTCAGACCTCGAACACTGAAGCTTTCTTT. It codes for CASSFQTSNTEAFF.

The CDR3 DNA sequence: TGCGCCAGCAGCTTGGACCCGAGGGGTACGGAGCAGTACTTC. It codes for CASSLDPRGTEQYF. This chain links TRBV5-1 with TRBJ2-7; the D gene could be TRBD1 or TRBD2 (5 bases each). This CDR3 is 14 amino acids long. CDR1 is SGHRS, CDR2 YFSETQ, per germline. The V gene lost 0 bases and the J gene lost 7 bases, with 14 bases spanning the gap.

J is TRBJ1-5 and V is TRBV20-1; D is uncertain. Per germline, CDR1 DFQATT and CDR2 SNEGSKA (reference sequence). The CDR3 loop spans 12 amino acids. The CDR3 loop reads CIKSQSNQPQHF. The DNA for the CDR3 is TGCATCAAAAGTCAGAGCAATCAGCCCCAGCATTTT.

This clonotype was counted a few times. The rearrangement links TRBV20-1 to TRBJ1-2; TRBD1 might be the D (6 bases). Germline loops: CDR1 DFQATT, CDR2 SNEGSKA (reference sequence). V gave up 3 bases and J gave up 5 bases, with 13 bases separating them. The length of the CDR3 is 13 residues. CDR3 sequence reads: CSASNREDYGYTF. The CDR3 nucleotides are TGCAGTGCTAGTAACAGGGAAGATTATGGCTACACCTTC.

CDR3 amino acids: CASSQEGLAGADTQYF. For the CDR3, the DNA is TGCGCCAGCAGCCAAGAAGGACTAGCGGGGGCAGATACGCAGTATTTT. The chain couples TRBV4-3 to TRBJ2-3, with 13 bases identical to TRBD2. V lost 0 bases and J lost 4; bases outside the gene matches: 1. CDR3 length equals 16 residues. Germline values: CDR1 LGHNA, CDR2 YSLEER.

This clonotype has a handful of counts. The chain recombines TRBV20-1 with TRBJ1-2; D is perhaps TRBD1 (6 bases). This CDR3 contains 15 residues. Looked up from germline, CDR1 is DFQATT and CDR2 is SNEGSKA (reference sequence). V was pared by 1 base and J by 6 bases, with 18 bases between. CDR3 sequence reads: CSARALQGRTDGYTF. CDR3 DNA: TGCAGTGCTAGAGCGTTACAGGGTAGGACGGATGGCTACACCTTC.

The V gene is TRBV7-2, the J gene TRBJ2-1; weak D call: TRBD1 (6 bases). The CDR3 sequence is 14 residues long. CDR1 is SGHTA and CDR2 is FQGNSA in the germline V gene. V dropped 1 base and J dropped 7 bases, with 11 bases sitting between them. The DNA for the CDR3 is TGTGCCAGCAGCTTAGGACAGGTCGAGAATGAGCAGTTCTTC. As protein: CASSLGQVENEQFF.

A few counts support this clonotype. The chain links TRBV20-1 to TRBJ2-4; maybe TRBD2 (6 bases). Germline CDR1 reads DFQATT; CDR2 reads SNEGSKA (reference sequence). CDR3 length: 14 residues. The V end was cut by 5 bases, the J end by 8 bases, with 19 bases between. The CDR3 reads CSASFIGRGDIQYF. The CDR3 region has the DNA TGCAGTGCTTCGTTCATAGGGCGCGGGGACATTCAGTACTTC.

The rearrangement links TRBV7-9 to TRBJ2-7; a possible D gene is TRBD2 (5 bases). V lost 6 bases to trimming and J lost 5 bases, with 11 bases between them. This CDR3 comprises 12 residues. Germline loops: CDR1 SEHNR, CDR2 FQNEAQ (reference sequence). CDR3 region: CASSRTEDEQYF. CDR3 coding DNA: TGTGCCAGCAGTAGGACTGAAGACGAGCAGTACTTC.

This clonotype was recorded at least ten times. The gene calls are TRBV7-2 and TRBJ2-2; 14 bases fit TRBD2. Losses at the gene ends were 1 base for V and 9 bases for J; bases not matched to a gene: 4. Germline values: CDR1 SGHTA, CDR2 FQGNSA. This CDR3 contains 16 residues. The CDR3 spells CASSLDGTSGGRELFF. In DNA, the CDR3 is TGTGCCAGCAGCTTAGATGGGACTAGCGGGGGAAGGGAGCTGTTTTTT.